Each of the 17 T cell receptor beta chains below was sequenced from the same sample in a study of blood T cell repertoires in COVID-19. Clones were sequenced by immunoSEQ multiplex PCR, and TCRdb holds only the in-frame ones, with some missing. The data show about 300,000 clones, with roughly 88% seen just once and 5.5% to 8.5% held by the top ten. What was sequenced was peripheral blood. These receptors originate from a woman aged 30 to 39 who had recovered from COVID-19.

This rearrangement joins TRBV15 to TRBJ2-7; TRBD1 matches at 9 bases. The V segment lost 0 bases and the J segment 6 bases; nucleotides outside the gene matches: 6. The CDR3 loop spans 15 amino acids. Germline V lookup: CDR1 LNHNV, CDR2 YYDKDF (reference sequence). The DNA for the CDR3 is TGTGCCACCAGCAGAGACAGACAGGGGGTCAGCGAGCAGTACTTC. Its translation: CATSRDRQGVSEQYF. Complete variable domain (other parts from reference TRBV15 and TRBJ2-7): DAMVIQNPRYQVTQFGKPVTLSCSQTLNHNVMYWYQQKSSQAPKLLFHYYDKDFNNEADTPDNFQSRRPNTSFCFLDIRSPGLGDTAMYLCATSRDRQGVSEQYFGPGTRLTVT.

The chain is built from TRBV3-1 (or the pseudogene TRBV3-2) and TRBJ2-4; D is unresolved. The germline V gene has CDR1 LGHDT and CDR2 YNNKEL (reference sequence). The CDR3 extends over 12 amino acids. The V and J ends lost 1 base and 8 bases respectively, with 6 bases between them. CDR3 residues: CASSQGAYIQYF. CDR3 coding DNA: TGTGCCAGCAGCCAAGGAGCATACATTCAGTACTTC.

This clone has only one observation. The chain uses TRBV10-3 and TRBJ1-2; unclear D gene. The CDR3 contains 14 residues. Trimming took off 7 bases at V and 1 base at J, with 13 bases between the two ends. Germline CDR1 is ENHRY and CDR2 is SYGVKD. CDR3 region: CAINGYGDNYGYTF. In nucleotides, the CDR3 is TGTGCCATCAATGGGTACGGAGATAACTATGGCTACACCTTC.

The V and J genes are TRBV28 and TRBJ2-1; 13 nucleotides line up with TRBD2. The J segment lost 6 bases and the V segment lost 4 bases, leaving 6 bases of the junction unmatched. Per germline, CDR1 MDHEN and CDR2 SYDVKM. CDR3 length: 16 amino acids. In nucleotides, the CDR3 is TGTGCCAGCAGTTCCCCGACTAGCGGGGGGCTCAATGAGCAGTTCTTC. This encodes CASSSPTSGGLNEQFF.

The chain recombines TRBV27 with TRBJ2-2; possible D gene TRBD2, 5 bases. V was cut by 5 bases and J by 0 bases, with 16 bases left in between. Looked up from germline, CDR1 is MNHEY and CDR2 is SMNVEV (reference sequence). The CDR3 has 17 amino acids. In DNA form, the CDR3 reads TGTGCCAGCAGTCCCCGAGAGGGTTGGCCGAACACCGGGGAGCTGTTTTTT. Residues: CASSPREGWPNTGELFF.

The CDR3, as DNA: TGTGCCAGCAGCTTAGGTTCTAGTATGGGCAATGAGCAGTTCTTC. Translated, it gives CASSLGSSMGNEQFF. The rearrangement uses TRBV11-3 and TRBJ2-1; D gene unclear. Germline V gives CDR1 SGHNT, CDR2 YENEEA. CDR3 length: 15 residues. V was clipped by 1 base and J by 6 bases, with 13 bases between them.

The rearrangement links TRBV6-2 or TRBV6-3 to TRBJ2-7, with D possibly TRBD1 on 5 matching bases. This CDR3 is 13 amino acids long. The V and J ends lost 6 bases and 6 bases respectively, with 15 bases between them. From germline, CDR1 is MNHEY and CDR2 SVGEGT. The CDR3 nucleotides read TGTGCCAGCAGCGACCAGGGTCTTTTCGAGCAGTACTTC. It is translated as CASSDQGLFEQYF.

DNA of the CDR3: TGTGCCAGCAGCCCAGGGTTTTCTGGAAACACCATATATTTT. Translated, it gives CASSPGFSGNTIYF. The chain links TRBV9 to TRBJ1-3; TRBD1 might be the D (5 bases). Germline CDR1 is SGDLS and CDR2 is YYNGEE. Trimming stripped 4 bases from V and 1 base from J, with 9 bases between. This CDR3 region has 14 residues.

J is TRBJ1-3 and V is TRBV9; a weak D match, TRBD1 (6 bases). Germline V gives CDR1 SGDLS, CDR2 YYNGEE. This CDR3 region has 15 residues. V was pared by 1 base and J by 2 bases, with 10 bases between. CDR3 residues: CASSVQGNAGNTIYF. The CDR3 nucleotides read TGTGCCAGCAGCGTACAGGGGAACGCTGGAAACACCATATATTTT.

The J gene is TRBJ2-1, the V gene TRBV19, with D possibly matching TRBD1 (5 bases). The ends were cut back, 3 bases at V and 0 bases at J, with 9 bases in the middle. The CDR3 sequence is 15 residues long. Germline V CDR1 and CDR2: LNHDA, SQIVND (reference sequence). This CDR3 reads CASSIGQSSYNEQFF. The DNA for the CDR3 is TGTGCCAGTAGTATCGGACAAAGCTCCTACAATGAGCAGTTCTTC. Full variable domain (remainder filled in from reference TRBV19 and TRBJ2-1): DGGITQSPKYLFRKEGQNVTLSCEQNLNHDAMYWYRQDPGQGLRLIYYSQIVNDFQKGDIAEGYSVSREKKESFPLTVTSAQKNPTAFYLCASSIGQSSYNEQFFGPGTRLTVL.

This clone was seen only once. The rearrangement links TRBV4-1 to TRBJ1-3; TRBD1 matches 9 bases. Looked up from germline, CDR1 is MGHRA and CDR2 is YSYEKL. The CDR3 length is 15 residues. J lost 4 bases, V lost 4 bases, and 5 bases had no gene match. The DNA of the CDR3 is TGCGCCAGCAGCCTGACAGGGGGAAACGGAAACACCATATATTTT. Translation gives CASSLTGGNGNTIYF.

The chain couples TRBV4-3 to TRBJ1-5, with 11 bases that match TRBD1. Germline CDR1 and CDR2: LGHNA and YSLEER. J gave up 5 bases and V 4 bases, and 4 bases lay outside the gene matches. The CDR3 has 15 residues. In nucleotides, the CDR3 is TGCGCCAGCAGCCCTCAGGGACAGGGGGATCAGCCCCAGCATTTT. The encoded protein is CASSPQGQGDQPQHF.

This clone was picked up a small number of times. The J gene is TRBJ1-5, the V gene TRBV5-6; perhaps TRBD1 as D (5 bases). The CDR3 runs to 13 residues. Germline assignment: CDR1 SGHDT and CDR2 YYEEEE. V lost 2 bases and J 5 bases, leaving 8 bases between the germline ends. The CDR3 loop is CASSFRADQPQHF. The DNA for the CDR3 is TGTGCCAGCAGCTTCAGGGCCGATCAGCCCCAGCATTTT.

This clone has more than one count but fewer than ten. This rearrangement joins TRBV24-1 to TRBJ2-2; TRBD1 aligns across 9 bases. The J segment lost 6 bases and the V segment lost 4 bases, leaving 11 bases of the junction unmatched. Germline V gene data show CDR1 as KGHDR and CDR2 as SFDVKD. The CDR3 runs 17 residues. CDR3 nucleotides: TGTGCCACCAGTGACAGAGACAGGGGGATACAGCCCGGGGAGCTGTTTTTT. Translated, it gives CATSDRDRGIQPGELFF.

The chain recombines TRBV5-1 with TRBJ2-7; 7 bases agree with TRBD1. CDR3 size: 15 residues. Germline V gene lookup returns CDR1 SGHRS and CDR2 YFSETQ. The trim removed 4 bases at V and 1 base at J, leaving 8 bases unmatched. The CDR3 DNA reads TGCGCCAGCAGCGGCGCCGGGACAGCTTCCTACGAGCAGTACTTC. Protein product: CASSGAGTASYEQYF.

The chain employs TRBV5-1 and TRBJ2-7; D gene uncertain. Germline CDR1 is SGHRS and CDR2 is YFSETQ. The CDR3 extends over 13 amino acids. Trimming shortened V by 4 bases and J by 3 bases, and 11 bases separated the two germline ends. The CDR3 loop is CASSTTVDYEQYF. Here the CDR3 DNA reads TGCGCCAGCAGCACTACGGTTGACTACGAGCAGTACTTC.

V usage is TRBV6-1 and J usage is TRBJ1-5; no clear D gene. Deletions cut 2 bases from V and 0 bases from J, with 8 bases between. Per the germline V gene, CDR1 is MNHNS and CDR2 is SASEGT. The length of the CDR3 is 15 residues. The CDR3 region is CASSEPVGSNQPQHF. The CDR3 DNA reads as TGTGCCAGCAGTGAACCCGTCGGTAGCAATCAGCCCCAGCATTTT.